Each of the 5 T cell receptor beta chains below was sequenced from the same sample in a study of blood T cell repertoires in COVID-19. Clones were sequenced by immunoSEQ multiplex PCR, and TCRdb holds only the in-frame ones, with some missing. Of about 220,000 clones in the sample, 70% to 85% were seen once. The sequencing input was peripheral blood. These receptors originate from a man aged 50-59 years with active or convalescent COVID-19.

The rearrangement uses TRBV7-9 and TRBJ2-2, with a weak D call TRBD2 (6 bases). Trimming shortened V by 8 bases and J by 7 bases, and 8 bases separated the two germline ends. The germline V gene encodes CDR1 SEHNR and CDR2 FQNEAQ (reference sequence). The CDR3 contains 11 residues. CDR3 in amino acids: CASWGGGELFF. The CDR3 nucleotides read TGTGCCAGCTGGGGAGGCGGGGAGCTGTTTTTT.

The chain links TRBV2 to TRBJ2-3, with 7 bases that match TRBD1. The V gene end was trimmed by 6 bases and the J gene end by 1 base; junction bases not matched to a gene: 10. This CDR3 is built from 16 residues. The germline V gene encodes CDR1 SNHLY and CDR2 FYNNEI. The CDR3 here is CASSGDRERGTDTQYF. The CDR3 DNA sequence: TGTGCCAGCAGCGGCGACAGGGAAAGGGGCACAGATACGCAGTATTTT.

J is TRBJ2-2 and V is TRBV5-1, with 7 bases matching TRBD2. Germline V lookup: CDR1 SGHRS, CDR2 YFSETQ. The V segment lost 2 bases and the J segment 6 bases; nucleotides outside the gene matches: 10. The CDR3 totals 16 residues. CDR3 sequence (DNA): TGCGCCAGCAGCTTAAGTGGGAGGGCCATATCCGGGGAGCTGTTTTTT. Its translation is CASSLSGRAISGELFF.

The chain couples TRBV5-4 to TRBJ1-6; 10 bases align to TRBD1. This CDR3 is built from 15 residues. The V and J ends lost 4 bases and 7 bases, in that order; junction bases with no gene match: 5. The germline V gene has CDR1 SGHNT and CDR2 YYREEE (reference sequence). The CDR3 loop reads CASSAPGQGNSPLHF. The CDR3 DNA follows: TGTGCCAGCAGCGCCCCGGGACAGGGGAATTCACCCCTCCACTTT.

This clone was counted only a few times. CDR3 sequence (DNA): TGTGCCAGCACCAGGGACAGCAATTCACCCCTCCACTTT. Translating it yields CASTRDSNSPLHF. The V gene is TRBV6-5, the J gene TRBJ1-6; 7 bases are a match to TRBD1. CDR3 length: 13 residues. The germline V gene encodes CDR1 MNHEY and CDR2 SVGAGI. V lost 7 bases to trimming and J lost 7 bases; unmatched junction nucleotides: 4.